Given below is one TCR beta chain in context. Its specific antigen is unknown. No much larger clone exists at a distance of one base, and base qualities are not known. The immunoSEQ Assay, a bias-controlled multiplex PCR, was used to amplify TCRbeta CDR3 regions from genomic DNA. In the authors' own workflow: Within the assay, amplification of reference gene primers was used to estimate how many nucleated cells each sample contained. Sequence reads were collapsed and filtered to measure the absolute abundance of every unique TCRbeta CDR3 rearrangement. Productive Simpson clonality was computed per sample as the square root of Simpson's diversity index over productive rearrangements. TCRdb took this table from immuneACCESS and kept in-frame rearrangements with V and J called. Such tables lack part of the clones; where checked against another copy, unresolved V genes explain under half of the gap, and the rest is unexplained. For V, J and clone size, that table is used; D and trimming come from the DNA. This sample lists some 240,000 clones; approximately 89% were detected once. The ten largest clones take up roughly 10% of the sample.

Its CDR3 holds 14 amino acids, cysteine through phenylalanine. Only the CDR3 portion is preserved as DNA: 42 bases, with reading frame beginning at the first base. Here V drops 5 bases and J drops 7 bases, and the junction holds 12 bases not matched to any gene. In the germline V gene, CDR1 corresponds to SQVTM and CDR2 to ANQGSEA. This sample was included in a study of blood T cell repertoires in COVID-19 (dated by TCRdb to 2019 to 2021). Background for the entire study: The collaborator samples originated in the United States, Italy and Spain and spanned the acute and convalescent phases of COVID-19. The prospective study material was composed of cDNA or gDNA derived from T cells, B-cell-depleted T cells, or PBMCs. Deeply sampled blood TCRbeta repertoires from subjects exposed to, actively infected with, or recovered from COVID-19 were included in the dataset. A freely available public database, intended as a resource for researchers studying the immune response to SARS-CoV-2, is where the repertoires were released. Samples were obtained from the ongoing ImmuneRACE study (first 160 participants) and from 1,254 subjects provided by 6 global collaborators. A de-identified subject ID, COVID-19 status, age in years and sex were almost always included in the sample metadata. Where available, HLA class I and class II types were obtained from metadata supplied by the sample provider rather than from assay-based typing. The paper as a whole reports these results and caveats: The quantity of clinical and demographic metadata differed by source and by participant and was supplied without curation.

One collaborating source in Seattle enrolled patients while the patients were actively infected and followed the patients over time throughout the course of disease. Whole blood was collected in K2EDTA tubes by collaborating institutions according to the institutions' own protocols. Collaborator samples were shipped for TCRbeta analysis as frozen whole blood, isolated PBMCs, or DNA extracted from either sample type. The V and J segments used are TRBV29-1 and TRBJ2-3; 7 bases in the junction line up with TRBD2. Specimen: peripheral blood. The source of this sequence is a woman aged 70 to 79 with COVID-19, enrolled during active disease. The CDR3 region reads CSVTGLVFRNTQYF. The nucleotide sequence is given as TGCAGCGTTACTGGACTAGTCTTTAGGAATACGCAGTATTTT.